This T cell receptor beta chain comes out of a study of cytomegalovirus exposure and HLA in healthy donors. Study-level information: Assignment to the Caucasian-associated ancestry cluster applied to around four fifths of the approximately 360 genotyped donors.

Comments on this clone: Antigen specificity is unknown.

This CDR3 spans 15 amino acids. V gave up 2 bases and J gave up 3 bases, with 13 bases separating them. Per germline, CDR1 SGHNT and CDR2 YENEEA. General study points: When analyzed later, a missense DCLRE1C variant was found to be linked to TCR beta V- and J-gene trimming. It was taken for granted in presence/absence analyses that sequencing depth across donors was roughly uniform.

The study ran its PCR with 60 Vbeta and 13 Jbeta primers. Sequencing used immunoSEQ multiplex PCR; TCRdb keeps in-frame clones, though not all of them. This repertoire shows fewer than 250,000 clones, 65% to 75% found once; its top ten account for 1.8%. The TCR was taken from a young woman in good health and CMV-seronegative. Sequencing was done on a sample of PBMCs. The V gene is TRBV11-3, the J gene TRBJ1-1, with D maybe TRBD1 (5 bases). The CDR3 DNA reads TGTGCCAGCAGCTTACGGGGGGGGAGGGACACTGAAGCTTTCTTT. As protein: CASSLRGGRDTEAFF.